What follows are 9 T cell receptor beta chains derived from one specimen sequenced in a study of CD8+CD57+ T cells in acquired aplastic anemia. According to the study, genomic DNA was the template for TCR beta VDJ and CDR3 profiling. Each CDR3 protein is one row after TCRdb ran MiXCR on the reads. The sample has 150,000 to 200,000 distinct CDR3 sequences; 35% to 55% are singletons. Sequencing was done on a sample of sorted CD4+, CD8+, or CD8+CD57+ T cells (not recorded which) from PBMCs. The receptors were gathered from a human donor in good health.

The chain uses TRBV2 and TRBJ1-2, with D possibly matching TRBD1 (5 bases). The CDR3 has 12 amino acids. Germline loops: CDR1 SNHLY, CDR2 FYNNEI. V lost 7 bases and J lost 5, with 11 bases in between. CDR3 sequence reads: CASTLTAYGYTF. As DNA, the CDR3 is TGTGCCAGCACGTTGACAGCTTATGGCTACACCTTC.

This rearrangement joins TRBV19 to TRBJ2-5; D may be TRBD1 (5 bases). Germline CDR1 reads LNHDA; CDR2 reads SQIVND (reference sequence). V was pared by 3 bases and J by 7 bases, with 12 bases between. The CDR3 loop spans 13 amino acids. CDR3 sequence (DNA): TGTGCCAGTAGTATTTTACAGGTTACGACCCAGTACTTC. Translating gives CASSILQVTTQYF.

The genes are TRBV29-1 and TRBJ1-2; D is uncertain. V was shortened by 4 bases and J by 3 bases, with 9 bases between the two germline ends. Germline values: CDR1 SQVTM, CDR2 ANQGSEA. The CDR3 has 12 residues. The DNA of the CDR3 is TGCAGCGTTGTTTCAGTGGACTATGGCTACACCTTC. It is translated as CSVVSVDYGYTF.

This clonotype was seen ten or more times. The chain links TRBV4-2 to TRBJ2-1; tentatively, D is TRBD2 (6 bases). This CDR3 spans 13 amino acids. V gave up 4 bases and J gave up 6 bases, with 10 bases separating them. Germline CDR1 is LGHNA and CDR2 is YNFKEQ. The CDR3 protein is CASSPGVVNEQFF. In DNA, the CDR3 is TGTGCCAGCAGCCCGGGGGTAGTCAATGAGCAGTTCTTC.

This clonotype was detected ten times or more. The chain carries TRBV10-1 and TRBJ2-2; D is uncertain. Germline V gene sequence: CDR1 WNHNN, CDR2 SYGVQD (reference sequence). The ends were cut back, 6 bases at V and 6 bases at J, with 11 bases in the middle. The CDR3 loop spans 13 amino acids. The CDR3 here is CASSPPGPGELFF. Here the CDR3 DNA reads TGCGCCAGCAGCCCCCCCGGGCCCGGGGAGCTGTTTTTT.

The CDR3, as DNA: TGTGCCATCAGTCCTCCTAGCGGGGGGGGGCCGACCAATGAGCAGTTCTTC. This gives the protein CAISPPSGGGPTNEQFF. The chain links TRBV10-3 to TRBJ2-1, with 12 bases fitting TRBD2. After removal of 5 bases from V and 6 bases from J, the junction contained 11 bases not matched to a gene. The CDR3 extends over 17 amino acids. Germline CDR1 and CDR2: ENHRY and SYGVKD.

The chain carries TRBV5-1 and TRBJ2-3, with D tentatively TRBD2 (7 bases). Germline V gene lookup returns CDR1 SGHRS and CDR2 YFSETQ. The CDR3 has 17 amino acids. V lost 0 bases, J lost 2 bases, and 16 bases lay in between. Here the CDR3 DNA reads TGCGCCAGCAGCTTGGGGGGGGGGCAATTTCTCACAGATACGCAGTATTTT. It specifies CASSLGGGQFLTDTQYF.

This chain links TRBV7-9 with TRBJ1-6, with 7 positions matching TRBD1. The CDR3 contains 15 residues. Germline V gene lookup returns CDR1 SEHNR and CDR2 FQNEAQ (reference sequence). With 5 bases clipped from V and 9 bases from J, the junction kept 10 bases outside the gene matches. The CDR3 loop reads CASSPQGGGGSPLHF. CDR3 coding DNA: TGTGCCAGCAGCCCACAAGGGGGCGGGGGTTCACCCCTCCACTTT.

This clonotype was recorded at least ten times. This chain uses TRBV6-1 with TRBJ2-1; D unresolved. The germline V gene has CDR1 MNHNS and CDR2 SASEGT. With 5 bases removed from V and 7 bases from J, the gap between germline ends came to 21 bases. The CDR3 contains 16 residues. Here the CDR3 DNA reads TGTGCCAGCAGTCGCCCCCCGGAGTTGGCGCGGAATGAGCAGTTCTTC. Its translation is CASSRPPELARNEQFF.